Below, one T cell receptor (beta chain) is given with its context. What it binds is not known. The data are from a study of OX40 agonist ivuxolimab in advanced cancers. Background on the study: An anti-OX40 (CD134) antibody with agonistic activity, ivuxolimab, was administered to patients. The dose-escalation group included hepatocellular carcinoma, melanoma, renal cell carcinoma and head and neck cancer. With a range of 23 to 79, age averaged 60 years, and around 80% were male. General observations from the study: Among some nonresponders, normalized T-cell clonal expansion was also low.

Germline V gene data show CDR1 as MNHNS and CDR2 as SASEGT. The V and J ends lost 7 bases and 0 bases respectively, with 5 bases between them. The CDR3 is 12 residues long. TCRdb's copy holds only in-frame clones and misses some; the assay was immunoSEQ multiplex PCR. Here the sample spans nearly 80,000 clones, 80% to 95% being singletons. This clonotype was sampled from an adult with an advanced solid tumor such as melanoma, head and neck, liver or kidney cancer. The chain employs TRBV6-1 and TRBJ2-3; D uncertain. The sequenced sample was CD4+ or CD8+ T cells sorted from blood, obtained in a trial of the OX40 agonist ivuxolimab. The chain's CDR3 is CASTSSTDTQYF. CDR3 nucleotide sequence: TGTGCCAGCACCTCTAGCACAGATACGCAGTATTTT.